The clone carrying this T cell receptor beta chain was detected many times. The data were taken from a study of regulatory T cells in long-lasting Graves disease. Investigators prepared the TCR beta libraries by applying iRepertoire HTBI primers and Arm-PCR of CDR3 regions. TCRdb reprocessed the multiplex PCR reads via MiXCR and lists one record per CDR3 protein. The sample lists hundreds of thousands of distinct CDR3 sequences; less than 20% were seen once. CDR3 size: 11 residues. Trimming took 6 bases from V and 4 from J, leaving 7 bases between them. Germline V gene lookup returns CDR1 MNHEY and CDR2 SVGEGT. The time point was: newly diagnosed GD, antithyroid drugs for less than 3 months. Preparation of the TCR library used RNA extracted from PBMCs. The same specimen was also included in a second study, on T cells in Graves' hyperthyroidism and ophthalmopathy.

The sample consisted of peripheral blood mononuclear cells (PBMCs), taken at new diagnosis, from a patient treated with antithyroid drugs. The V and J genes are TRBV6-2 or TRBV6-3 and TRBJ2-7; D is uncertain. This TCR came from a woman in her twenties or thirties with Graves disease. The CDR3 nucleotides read TGTGCCAGCAGCAGAGATTACGAGCAGTACTTC. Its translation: CASSRDYEQYF.